In this sample, the clone carrying this T cell receptor (beta chain) turned up many times. The antigen remains unidentified. V was shortened by 4 bases and J by 2 bases, with 15 bases between the two germline ends. CDR3 length: 15 amino acids. Germline lookup yields CDR1 MDHEN and CDR2 SYDVKM. This specimen belongs to a study of CD8 T cells in ankylosing spondylitis. Whole-study findings and limits: Within matched ankylosing spondylitis synovial fluid, disease-linked clones were reportedly significantly enriched.

Making the TCR beta libraries involved quantitative 5'-RACE with molecular barcodes. TCRdb re-called the 5' RACE reads through MiXCR, storing one row per CDR3 protein. The sample includes 250,000 or so distinct CDR3 sequences, about 24% of them seen just once. The chain employs TRBV28 and TRBJ2-7, with D possibly matching TRBD1 (6 bases). The sample taken for sequencing was blood, either unsorted or a sorted T cell fraction (not recorded which). This TCR was recovered from a male donor with ankylosing spondylitis or in good health (not recorded which). The CDR3 DNA reads as TGTGCCAGCAGTTCGGGACACTTTAACCCCTACGAGCAGTACTTC. It encodes CASSSGHFNPYEQYF.